The next 26 T cell receptor beta chains were all read from a single sample in a study of tumor-infiltrating lymphocytes in primary liver carcinoma. Synthesis of TCR beta cDNA was carried out from around 540 ng total RNA with a constant-region primer. Sequencing libraries for TCR beta derived from three nested multiplex PCR rounds that used slightly modified ARM-PCR. It was with TRBV1-TRBV30 forward primers and a C-beta reverse primer that the first two PCR rounds were run, at 10 cycles each. TCRdb reanalysed the multiplex PCR reads using MiXCR and keeps one entry per CDR3 protein. The sample includes 250,000 to 400,000 distinct CDR3 sequences, around three fifths of them seen just once. Germline DNA was also extracted, with blood RNA taken from unsorted whole blood. The sequencing input was peripheral blood. The source of these receptors is a man aged 40-50 years with primary liver carcinoma and hepatitis B virus infection.

CDR3 loop: CSGERDPGGQFF. CDR3 nucleotides: TGCAGCGGAGAGCGGGACCCCGGTGGGCAGTTCTTC. V usage is TRBV29-1 and J usage is TRBJ2-1; TRBD2 matches at 7 bases. V was pared by 7 bases and J by 12 bases, with 12 bases of the junction left unmatched. The CDR3 loop spans 12 amino acids. CDR1 is SQVTM and CDR2 is ANQGSEA in the germline V gene.

The chain carries TRBV11-2 and TRBJ1-1; no definite D call. Trimming removed 5 bases at V and 5 bases at J, with 12 bases between. The CDR3 is 13 amino acids. The germline V gene has CDR1 SGHAT and CDR2 FQNNGV. CDR3 sequence reads: CASSPPPDTEAFF. The CDR3 nucleotides read TGTGCCAGCAGCCCCCCCCCCGATACTGAAGCTTTCTTT.

The rearrangement uses TRBV5-4 and TRBJ2-5, with 8 bases matching TRBD2. CDR3 length equals 17 residues. V trimming: 1 base; J trimming: 0 bases; junction bases outside the gene matches: 8. The germline V gene has CDR1 SGHNT and CDR2 YYREEE (reference sequence). The CDR3 sequence: CASSLTWREAYQETQYF. The CDR3 bases are TGTGCCAGCAGCTTGACCTGGCGGGAGGCCTACCAAGAGACCCAGTACTTC.

A note on this clonotype: At one of its ends the junction is not consistent with the germline gene, which may arise from a read error. This sequence joins TRBV4-2 and TRBJ2-2; D assignment may be TRBD1 or TRBD2 (7 bases each). CDR1 and CDR2 (germline): LGHNA, YNFKEQ. CDR3 size: 15 residues. As DNA, the CDR3 is TGTGCCAGCAGCCCCAGGGGGGGGAACACCGGCGAGCTGTTTTTT. Translated, it gives CASSPRGGNTGELFF.

With respect to this clonotype: One end of the junction varies from germline; a read error may be responsible. V usage is TRBV12-3 or TRBV12-4 and J usage is TRBJ1-1, with D perhaps matching TRBD1 (5 bases). The CDR3 is 13 residues long. CDR3 sequence: CASTRAGRAEAFF. Written as DNA, the CDR3 is TGTGCCAGCACCCGGGCAGGGCGCGCTGAAGCCTTCTTT.

Points on this clonotype: A single base separates this from a much larger clone, so it may be a read error. This chain joins TRBV6-1 and TRBJ1-5; D unresolved. The length of the CDR3 is 13 residues. Germline CDR1 reads MNHNS; CDR2 reads SASEGT. Trimming shortened V by 5 bases and J by 6 bases, and 11 bases separated the two germline ends. CDR3 sequence reads: CASSKYIGQPQHF. The CDR3, as DNA: TGTGCCAGCAGTAAATACATTGGTCAGCCCCAGCATTTT.

The chain joins TRBV14 to TRBJ2-1, with D possibly being TRBD1 (6 bases). There are 16 residues in the CDR3. Germline CDR1 is SGHDN and CDR2 is FVKESK. Trimming took 5 bases from V and 11 from J, leaving 25 bases between them. CDR3 bases: TGTGCCAGCAGCTACACGTCCTTGATTGACAGGAATAAGCAGTTCTTC. Protein sequence: CASSYTSLIDRNKQFF.

Regarding this clonotype: A junction boundary mismatches the germline segment, possibly from a read error. This chain links TRBV11-2 with TRBJ2-3; the D is unclear. CDR3 size: 15 residues. Germline lookup yields CDR1 SGHAT and CDR2 FQNNGV. The CDR3 region has the DNA TGTGCCAGCAACTTATCATGGGATAACACAGATACGCAGTATTTT. This codes for CASNLSWDNTDTQYF.

Ten or more counts support this clonotype. The chain uses TRBV5-4 and TRBJ2-1, with D perhaps TRBD2 (6 bases). The germline V gene has CDR1 SGHNT and CDR2 YYREEE (reference sequence). The CDR3 has 14 residues. The germline V and J ends were trimmed by 5 bases and 8 bases, with 17 bases remaining between them. The CDR3 sequence: CASSIGRGGDEQFF. The CDR3 DNA is TGTGCCAGCAGTATTGGAAGGGGAGGTGATGAGCAGTTCTTC.

This chain connects TRBV11-2 to TRBJ2-2; D not certain. The germline V gene has CDR1 SGHAT and CDR2 FQNNGV. V was clipped by 5 bases and J by 4 bases, with 14 bases between them. This CDR3 spans 15 amino acids. For the CDR3, the DNA is TGTGCCAGCAGCCGGACGGCCTCGAGCACCGGGGAGCTGTTTTTT. This translates into CASSRTASSTGELFF.

The rearrangement joins TRBV28 to TRBJ1-1; weak D call: TRBD1 (5 bases). V shed 1 base and J shed 8 bases, with 14 bases lying between them. Per the germline V gene, CDR1 is MDHEN and CDR2 is SYDVKM. The CDR3 is 14 residues long. Written as DNA, the CDR3 is TGTGCCAGCAGTTTATCCCCCCGGGGGGGGGAAGCTTTCTTT. Its translation is CASSLSPRGGEAFF. The full variable domain, rest sourced from reference TRBV28 and TRBJ1-1, is DVKVTQSSRYLVKRTGEKVFLECVQDMDHENMFWYRQDPGLGLRLIYFSYDVKMKEKGDIPEGYSVSREKKERFSLILESASTNQTSMYLCASSLSPRGGEAFFGQGTRLTVV.

On this clonotype itself: Just one base apart from a much larger clone, this may be a read error. The chain is built from TRBV10-3 and TRBJ2-7; either TRBD1 or TRBD2 may fit D (6 bases each). V was cut by 10 bases and J by 7 bases, with 14 bases left in between. The CDR3 is 11 residues long. CDR1 and CDR2 from the germline V gene are ENHRY and SYGVKD. CDR3 protein: CATGRGGEQYF. The CDR3 bases are TGTGCCACCGGGAGAGGGGGGGAGCAGTACTTC.

V gene TRBV19 combines with J gene TRBJ2-6; TRBD1 matches at 10 bases. Trimming at V came to 8 bases and at J to 11 bases, leaving 15 bases not matched to a gene. Germline V gene data show CDR1 as LNHDA and CDR2 as SQIVND (reference sequence). The CDR3 runs to 16 residues. CDR3 bases: TGTGCCAGTGGGGACAGGGGAACCTCTGGGGACGACGTCCTGACTTTC. Its protein product is CASGDRGTSGDDVLTF.

Points on this clonotype: Just one base apart from a much larger clone, this may be a read error. The chain recombines TRBV7-8 with TRBJ2-4, with D possibly TRBD1 on 6 matching bases. Per the germline V gene, CDR1 is SGHVS and CDR2 is FQNEAQ. The V end lost 1 base, the J end lost 3 bases, and 13 bases lay between the germline ends. The CDR3 is 16 residues long. CDR3 sequence: CASSLDGGLGKNIQYF. As DNA, the CDR3 is TGTGCCAGCAGCTTAGATGGGGGCCTAGGCAAAAACATTCAGTACTTC. The variable domain in full, completed from reference TRBV7-8 and TRBJ2-4, reads GAGVSQSPRYKVAKRGQDVALRCDPISGHVSLFWYQQALGQGPEFLTYFQNEAQLDKSGLPSDRFFAERPEGSVSTLKIQRTQQEDSAVYLCASSLDGGLGKNIQYFGAGTRLSVL.

On this clonotype: A much bigger clone sits one base away, suggesting this may be a read error. Written as DNA, the CDR3 is TGTGACAGCAGTCACACTAGCGAACGCACAGATACGCAGTATTTT. Amino acid sequence: CDSSHTSERTDTQYF. The chain carries TRBV28 and TRBJ2-3; 7 bases are a match to TRBD2. CDR1 and CDR2 (germline): MDHEN, SYDVKM. The CDR3 spans 15 residues.

This clonotype was counted ten times or more. This chain uses TRBV6-1 with TRBJ1-1, with D perhaps matching TRBD1 (6 bases). The CDR3 covers 14 residues. Trimming stripped 4 bases from V and 5 bases from J, with 14 bases between. Germline assignment: CDR1 MNHNS and CDR2 SASEGT. The CDR3 DNA sequence: TGTGCCAGCAGTGGTTCAAGGGGGGGGACTGAAGCTTTCTTT. Translating it yields CASSGSRGGTEAFF.

The genes are TRBV28 and TRBJ2-7, with D perhaps matching TRBD2 (7 bases). Trimming took off 5 bases at V and 7 bases at J, with 15 bases between the two ends. Germline V gene data show CDR1 as MDHEN and CDR2 as SYDVKM. This CDR3 comprises 13 residues. CDR3 loop: CASSTYGGTEQYF. For the CDR3, the DNA is TGTGCCAGCAGTACATACGGGGGGACAGAGCAGTACTTC.

In regard to this clonotype: One base away lies a much larger clone, so this may be a sequencing read error. The V and J genes are TRBV4-1 and TRBJ2-3; D perhaps matches TRBD1 (6 bases). Germline V CDR1 and CDR2: MGHRA, YSYEKL. V shed 3 bases and J shed 1 base, with 17 bases lying between them. CDR3 size: 17 residues. The CDR3 nucleotides are TGCGCCAGCAGCCATTTTACTTCACAGGGACGCACAGATACGCAGTATTTT. This sequence encodes CASSHFTSQGRTDTQYF.

Remarks on this clonotype: This is likely a read error, given that the CDR3 carries no conserved phenylalanine or tryptophan at its end. The CDR3 protein is CASSLGGEGGGEQYL. The CDR3 DNA follows: TGTGCTAGCAGCTTAGGGGGTGAGGGGGGCGGCGAGCAGTACTTA. The genes are TRBV13 and TRBJ2-7, with D perhaps given as TRBD1 or TRBD2 (6 bases each). Germline lookup yields CDR1 PRHDT and CDR2 FYEKMQ (reference sequence). This CDR3 has 15 amino acids.

Worth noting for this clonotype: A read error may be the cause here, since a much bigger clone is one base away. The chain recombines TRBV4-3 with TRBJ2-3; 14 nucleotides line up with TRBD2. This CDR3 has 15 residues. Germline-derived CDR1 and CDR2 are LGHNA and YSLEER. This CDR3 is CSSSEGLAGEDTQYF. The CDR3 DNA reads TGCTCCAGCAGCGAGGGACTAGCGGGAGAGGATACGCAGTATTTT.

This clonotype was seen only a few times. The V gene is TRBV5-6, the J gene TRBJ1-2; 8 bases map to TRBD1. The ends lost 1 base at V and 0 bases at J; junction bases unmatched: 11. Per germline, CDR1 SGHDT and CDR2 YYEEEE. This CDR3 comprises 18 residues. CDR3 in amino acids: CASSLIQGARAANYGYTF. DNA for the CDR3: TGTGCCAGCAGCTTGATTCAGGGGGCGCGGGCCGCTAACTATGGCTACACCTTC.

Concerning this clonotype itself: This may stem from a read error, because a much larger clone lies one nucleotide away. The chain links TRBV4-2 to TRBJ1-1, with 8 bases matching TRBD1. V gave up 0 bases and J gave up 12 bases; unmatched junction bases: 9. Germline CDR1 LGHNA, CDR2 YNFKEQ. This CDR3 region has 14 residues. The CDR3 region is CASSQDPGQGETFF. The CDR3, as DNA: TGTGCCAGCAGCCAAGATCCAGGACAGGGCGAAACTTTCTTT.

As to this clonotype: Just one base apart from a much larger clone, this may be a read error. The V call is TRBV6-1, the J call TRBJ1-1, with D possibly matching TRBD1 (5 bases). Germline CDR1 MNHNS, CDR2 SASEGT. Trimming shortened V by 7 bases and J by 7 bases, and 16 bases separated the two germline ends. CDR3 length equals 13 residues. CDR3 residues: CASTPSGGREAFF. The CDR3 DNA sequence: TGTGCCAGCACTCCATCCGGGGGTCGTGAAGCTTTCTTT.

This clonotype was recorded at least ten times. The V and J genes are TRBV4-1 and TRBJ2-7; no definite D call. The CDR3 extends over 13 amino acids. V lost 0 bases and J 5 bases, leaving 8 bases between the germline ends. CDR1 MGHRA and CDR2 YSYEKL come from the germline V gene. The CDR3 nucleotides are TGCGCCAGCAGCCAAGATCGCGGACACGAGCAGTACTTC. Amino acid sequence: CASSQDRGHEQYF.

This clonotype has a single count. With a much larger clone just one base away, this may be a read error. The chain employs TRBV11-2 and TRBJ2-3; D may be TRBD1 or TRBD2 (6 bases each). The germline V and J ends were trimmed by 6 bases and 6 bases, with 22 bases remaining between them. Per the germline V gene, CDR1 is SGHAT and CDR2 is FQNNGV. The CDR3 runs 16 residues. The CDR3 protein is CASRLSGDWYMDTQYF. CDR3 DNA: TGTGCCAGCAGATTATCAGGGGACTGGTACATGGATACGCAGTATTTT.

This clonotype was observed many times. The chain has TRBV12-3 or TRBV12-4 and TRBJ2-3; D is unclear. The CDR3 is 13 amino acids. V lost 7 bases, J lost 2 bases, and 10 bases lay in between. CDR3 nucleotide sequence: TGTGCCAGCAAGCCGCGGAACACAGATACGCAGTATTTT. Protein sequence: CASKPRNTDTQYF.